This TCR beta chain was recorded in a study of cytomegalovirus exposure and HLA in healthy donors. Study context: Within an early data release were tens of millions of unique TCRs drawn from HLA-typed donors. Study results and caveats: Data from an earlier analysis indicated that most TCR beta V segments were productive either about 90% or about 30% of the time. Across donors, presence/absence analyses took sequencing depth to be roughly uniform.

The CDR3 is made up of 13 amino acids. V lost 2 bases and J 10 bases, leaving 12 bases between the germline ends. CDR1 is KGHSH, CDR2 LQKENI, per germline. A word on this clone: Its antigen is unidentified.

PCR amplification relied on 60 Vbeta primers (plus 13 Jbeta primers). Using immunoSEQ multiplex PCR, the repertoire was profiled, and TCRdb retains in-frame clones only, with some absent. Of 150,000 to 200,000 clones in the sample, nearly 80% were seen once. This sequence originates from a man between 40 and 49 years old in good health and CMV-seropositive. The sample consisted of PBMCs. The chain has TRBV18 and TRBJ2-1, with TRBD1 as a possible D gene (6 bases). The CDR3 nucleotides are TGTGCCAGCTCACCATTGGGGGCACGAGAGCAGTTCTTC. This translates into CASSPLGAREQFF.